A selection of T cell receptor beta chains follows, all from one sample in a study of cytomegalovirus exposure and HLA in healthy donors. Sequencing used immunoSEQ multiplex PCR; TCRdb keeps in-frame clones, though not all of them. The sample's table shows fewer than 150,000 clones. The sequenced material came from PBMCs. The receptors derive from a woman aged 55 to 70 in good health and CMV-seronegative. CDR3s include the opening cysteine and the closing phenylalanine or tryptophan. D genes are given only for firm matches.

v_call d_call cdr3_aa
TRBV9 NA CASSPGHSGNTIYF
TRBV2 NA CASSDLGPSALFF
TRBV30 NA CAWSPRGGSTGELFF
TRBV2 NA CASSARDTVSGYTF
TRBV4-1 NA CASSPRDTSYEQYF
TRBV29-1 TRBD2 CSVEGTSGGVPDTQYF
TRBV6-5 NA CASSYSAGTGANVLTF
TRBV19 TRBD1 CASSMLAGGEGQPQHF
TRBV4-1 TRBD2 CASSQGGGLYNEQFF
TRBV7-2 TRBD1 CASSPGTGLPGELFF
TRBV4-2 TRBD2 CASSQGSTSGRTYNEQFF
TRBV4-2 TRBD1 CASSQYDRGGQPQHF
TRBV9 TRBD1 CASSAWGQSNEKLFF
TRBV18 NA CASSPQGITEAFF
TRBV7-9 TRBD1 CASSWGQGETEAFF
TRBV7-3 NA CASSLTGAHRDEQYF
TRBV7-3 TRBD2 CASSLTITSGQTGGELFF
TRBV2 TRBD1 CASSSTGVYGYTF
TRBV5-5 TRBD2 CASSLNGGAWQETQYF
TRBV14 NA CASSPKRGGETYEQYF
TRBV7-8 TRBD2 CASSFVAGGSYEQYF
TRBV20-1 NA CSASLETQYF
TRBV18 TRBD1 CASSSGQALYSNQPQHF
TRBV18 TRBD1 CASSPGTGFREQYF
TRBV9 NA CASSVDLAASTDTQYF